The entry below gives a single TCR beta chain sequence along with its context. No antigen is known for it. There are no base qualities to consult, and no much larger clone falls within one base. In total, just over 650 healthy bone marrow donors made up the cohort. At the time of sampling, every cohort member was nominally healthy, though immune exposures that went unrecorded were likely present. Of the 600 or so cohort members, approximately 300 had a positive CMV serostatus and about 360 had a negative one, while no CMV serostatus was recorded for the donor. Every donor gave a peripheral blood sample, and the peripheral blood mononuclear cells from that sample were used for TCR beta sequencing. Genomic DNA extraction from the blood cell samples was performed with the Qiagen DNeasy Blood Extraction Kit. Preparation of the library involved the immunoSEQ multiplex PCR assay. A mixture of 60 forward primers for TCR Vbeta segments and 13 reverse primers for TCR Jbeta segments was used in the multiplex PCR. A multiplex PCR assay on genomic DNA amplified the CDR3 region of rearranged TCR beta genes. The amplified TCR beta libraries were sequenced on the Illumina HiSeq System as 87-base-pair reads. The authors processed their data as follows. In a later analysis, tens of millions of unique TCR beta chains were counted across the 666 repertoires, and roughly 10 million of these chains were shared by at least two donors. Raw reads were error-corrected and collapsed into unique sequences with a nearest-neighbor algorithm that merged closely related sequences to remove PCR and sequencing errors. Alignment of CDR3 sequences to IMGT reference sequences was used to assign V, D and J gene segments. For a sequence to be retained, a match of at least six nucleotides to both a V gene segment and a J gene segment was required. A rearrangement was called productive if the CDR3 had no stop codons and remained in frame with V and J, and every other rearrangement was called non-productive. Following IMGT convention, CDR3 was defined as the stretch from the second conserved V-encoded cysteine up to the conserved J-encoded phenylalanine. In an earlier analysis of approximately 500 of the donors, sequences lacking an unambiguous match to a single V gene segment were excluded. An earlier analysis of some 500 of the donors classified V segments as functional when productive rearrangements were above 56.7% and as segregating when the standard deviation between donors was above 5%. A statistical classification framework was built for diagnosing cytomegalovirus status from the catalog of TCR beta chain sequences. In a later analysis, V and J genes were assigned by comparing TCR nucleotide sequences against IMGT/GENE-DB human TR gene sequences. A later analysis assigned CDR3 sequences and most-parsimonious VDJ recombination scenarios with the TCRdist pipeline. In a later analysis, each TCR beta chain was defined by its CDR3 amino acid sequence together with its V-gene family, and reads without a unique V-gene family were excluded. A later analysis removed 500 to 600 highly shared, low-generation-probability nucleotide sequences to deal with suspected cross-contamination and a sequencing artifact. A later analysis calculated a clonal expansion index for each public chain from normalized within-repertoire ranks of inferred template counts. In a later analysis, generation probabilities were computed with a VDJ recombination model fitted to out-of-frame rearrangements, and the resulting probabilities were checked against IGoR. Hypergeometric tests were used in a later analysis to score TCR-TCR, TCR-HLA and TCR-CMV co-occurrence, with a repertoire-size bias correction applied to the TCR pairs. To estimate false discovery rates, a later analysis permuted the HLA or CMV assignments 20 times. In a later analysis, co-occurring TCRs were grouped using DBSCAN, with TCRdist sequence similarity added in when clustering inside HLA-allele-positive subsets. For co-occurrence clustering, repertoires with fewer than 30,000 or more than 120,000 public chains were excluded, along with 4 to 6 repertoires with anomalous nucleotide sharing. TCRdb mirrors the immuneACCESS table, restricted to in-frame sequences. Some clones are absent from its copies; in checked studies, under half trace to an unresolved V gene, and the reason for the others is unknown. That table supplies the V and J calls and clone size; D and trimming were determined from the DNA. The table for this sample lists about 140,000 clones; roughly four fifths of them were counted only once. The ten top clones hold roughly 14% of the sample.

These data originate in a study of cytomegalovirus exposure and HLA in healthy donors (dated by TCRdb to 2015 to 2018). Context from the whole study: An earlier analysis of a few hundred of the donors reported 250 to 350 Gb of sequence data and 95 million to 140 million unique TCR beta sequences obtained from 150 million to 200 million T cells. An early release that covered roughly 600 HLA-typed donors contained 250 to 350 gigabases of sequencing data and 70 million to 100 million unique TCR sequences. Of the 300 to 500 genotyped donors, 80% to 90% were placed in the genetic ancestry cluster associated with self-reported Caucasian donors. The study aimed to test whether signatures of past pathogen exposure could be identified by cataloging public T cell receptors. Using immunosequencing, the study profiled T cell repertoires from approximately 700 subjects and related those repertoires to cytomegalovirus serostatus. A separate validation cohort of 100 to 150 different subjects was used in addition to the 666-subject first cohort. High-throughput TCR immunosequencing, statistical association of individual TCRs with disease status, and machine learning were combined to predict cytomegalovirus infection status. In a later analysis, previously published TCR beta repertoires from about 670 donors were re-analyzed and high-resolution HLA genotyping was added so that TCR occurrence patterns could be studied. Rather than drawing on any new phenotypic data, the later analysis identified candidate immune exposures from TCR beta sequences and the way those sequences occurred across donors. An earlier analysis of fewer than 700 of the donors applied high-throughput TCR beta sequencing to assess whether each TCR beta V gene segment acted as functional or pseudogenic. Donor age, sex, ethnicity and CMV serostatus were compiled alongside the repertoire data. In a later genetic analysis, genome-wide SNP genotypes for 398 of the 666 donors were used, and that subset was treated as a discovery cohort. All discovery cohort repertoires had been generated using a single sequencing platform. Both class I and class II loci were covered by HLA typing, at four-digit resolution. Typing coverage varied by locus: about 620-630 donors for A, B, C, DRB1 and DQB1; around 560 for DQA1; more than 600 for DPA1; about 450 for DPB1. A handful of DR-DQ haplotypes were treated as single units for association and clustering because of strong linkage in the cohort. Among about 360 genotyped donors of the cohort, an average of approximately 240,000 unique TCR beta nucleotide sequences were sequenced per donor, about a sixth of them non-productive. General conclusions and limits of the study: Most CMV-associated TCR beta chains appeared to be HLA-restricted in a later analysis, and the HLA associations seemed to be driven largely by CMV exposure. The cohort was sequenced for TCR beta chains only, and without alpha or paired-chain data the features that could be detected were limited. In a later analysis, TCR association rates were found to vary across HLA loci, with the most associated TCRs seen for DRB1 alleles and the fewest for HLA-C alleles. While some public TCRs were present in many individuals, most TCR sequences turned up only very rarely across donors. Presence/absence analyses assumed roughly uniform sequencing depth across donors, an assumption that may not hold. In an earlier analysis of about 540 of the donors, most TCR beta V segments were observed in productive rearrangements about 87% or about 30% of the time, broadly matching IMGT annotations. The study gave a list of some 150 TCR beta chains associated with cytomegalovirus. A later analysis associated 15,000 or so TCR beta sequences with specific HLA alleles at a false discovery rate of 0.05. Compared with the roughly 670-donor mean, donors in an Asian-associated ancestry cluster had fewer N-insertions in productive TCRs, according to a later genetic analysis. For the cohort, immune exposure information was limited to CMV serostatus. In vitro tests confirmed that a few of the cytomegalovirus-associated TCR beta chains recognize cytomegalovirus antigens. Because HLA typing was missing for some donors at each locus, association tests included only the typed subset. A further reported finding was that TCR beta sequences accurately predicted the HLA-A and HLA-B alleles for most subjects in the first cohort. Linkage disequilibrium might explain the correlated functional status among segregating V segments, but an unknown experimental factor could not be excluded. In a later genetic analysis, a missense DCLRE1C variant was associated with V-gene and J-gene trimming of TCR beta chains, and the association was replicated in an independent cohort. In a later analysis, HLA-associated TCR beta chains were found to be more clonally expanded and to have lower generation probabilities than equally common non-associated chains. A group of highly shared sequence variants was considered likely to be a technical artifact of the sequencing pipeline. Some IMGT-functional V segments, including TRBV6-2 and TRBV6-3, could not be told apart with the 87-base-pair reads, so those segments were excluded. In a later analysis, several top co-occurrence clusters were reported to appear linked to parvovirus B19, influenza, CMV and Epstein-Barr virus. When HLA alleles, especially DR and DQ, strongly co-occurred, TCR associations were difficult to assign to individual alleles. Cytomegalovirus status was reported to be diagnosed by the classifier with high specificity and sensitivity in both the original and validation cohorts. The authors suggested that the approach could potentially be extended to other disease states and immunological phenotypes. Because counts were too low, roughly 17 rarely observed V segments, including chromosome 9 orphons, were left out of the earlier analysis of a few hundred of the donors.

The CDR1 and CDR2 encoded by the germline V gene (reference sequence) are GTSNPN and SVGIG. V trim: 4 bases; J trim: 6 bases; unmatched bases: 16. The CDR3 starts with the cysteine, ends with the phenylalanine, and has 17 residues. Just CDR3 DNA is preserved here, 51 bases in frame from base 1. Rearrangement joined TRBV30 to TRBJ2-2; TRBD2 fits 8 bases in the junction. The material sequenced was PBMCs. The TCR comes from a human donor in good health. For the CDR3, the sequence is CAWTKRGSGIVAGELFF. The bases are TGTGCCTGGACCAAACGGGGTAGCGGGATCGTTGCCGGGGAGCTGTTTTTT.